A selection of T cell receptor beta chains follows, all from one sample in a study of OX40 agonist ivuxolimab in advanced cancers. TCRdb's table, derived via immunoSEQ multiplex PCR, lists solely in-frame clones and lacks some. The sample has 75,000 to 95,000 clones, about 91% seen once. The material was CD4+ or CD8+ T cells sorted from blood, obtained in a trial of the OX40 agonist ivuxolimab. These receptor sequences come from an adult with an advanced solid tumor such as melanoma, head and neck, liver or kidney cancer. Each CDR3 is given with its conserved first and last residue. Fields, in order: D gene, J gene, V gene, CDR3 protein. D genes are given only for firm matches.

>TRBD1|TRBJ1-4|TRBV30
CAWSSLTGANEKLFF
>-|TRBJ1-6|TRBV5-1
CASSRDISSPLHF
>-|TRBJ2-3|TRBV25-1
CASSAGFPANTQYF
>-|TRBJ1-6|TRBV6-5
CASSYRGLDSPLHF
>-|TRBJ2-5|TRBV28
CASSKQGGETQYF
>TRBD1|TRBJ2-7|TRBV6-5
CASMGQGARTGEQYF
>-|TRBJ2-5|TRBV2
CASRVSQETQYF
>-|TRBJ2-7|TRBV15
CATSRDRAREQYF
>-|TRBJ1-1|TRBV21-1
CASSKATGTDTEAFF
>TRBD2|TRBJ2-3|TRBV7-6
CASSLGSGSGADTQYF
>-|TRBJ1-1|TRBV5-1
CASSSNGGMNTEAFF
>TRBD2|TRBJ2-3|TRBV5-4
CASSLTLAGGLRADTQYF
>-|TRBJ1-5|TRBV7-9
CASSAAGSNQPQHF
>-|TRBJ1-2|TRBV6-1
CASSSDRNYGYTF
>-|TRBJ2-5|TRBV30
CAWKGSAYQETQYF
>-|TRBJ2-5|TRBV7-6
CASSSQGGETQYF
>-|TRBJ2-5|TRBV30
CAWSVLGTQYF
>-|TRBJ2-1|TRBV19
CASRSGASSYNEQFF
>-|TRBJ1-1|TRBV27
CASSLFPKDTEAFF
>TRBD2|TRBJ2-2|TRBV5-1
CASSLTAGGGPGELFF
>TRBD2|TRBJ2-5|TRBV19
CASRLSGYQETQYF
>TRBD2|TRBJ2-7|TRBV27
CASSTPSGGDYEQYF
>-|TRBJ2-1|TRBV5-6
CASSSRFVFDEQFF
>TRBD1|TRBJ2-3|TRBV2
CASRTGEGTDTQYF
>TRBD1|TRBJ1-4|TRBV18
CASSPIGQGGGTTNEKLFF
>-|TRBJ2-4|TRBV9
CASSIRGVAKNIQYF
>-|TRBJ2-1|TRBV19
CASSQGQKQFF
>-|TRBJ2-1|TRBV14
CASSQSSNEQFF
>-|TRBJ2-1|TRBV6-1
CASSEAISEAYNEQFF
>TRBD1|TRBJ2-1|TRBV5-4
CASSLAAGQGHNEQFF
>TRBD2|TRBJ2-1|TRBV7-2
CASSSRTSGGINEQFF
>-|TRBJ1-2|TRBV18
CASSPSDIANYGYTF
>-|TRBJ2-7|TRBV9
CASSVGHGTYEQYF
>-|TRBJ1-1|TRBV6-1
CASRDGMNTEAFF
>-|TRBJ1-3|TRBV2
CASRSGGSGNTIYF
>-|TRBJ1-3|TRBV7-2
CASSLAGPDTIYF
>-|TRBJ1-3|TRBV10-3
CAISTQVLGNTIYF
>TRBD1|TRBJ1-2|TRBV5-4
CASSQGAAGGYTF
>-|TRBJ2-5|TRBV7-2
CASSSTAAQETQYF
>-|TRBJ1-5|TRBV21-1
CASSQGQGLSNQPQHF
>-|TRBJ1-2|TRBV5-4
CASTLSGGFGYGYTF
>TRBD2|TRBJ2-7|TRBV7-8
CASSSLYRPPGASGSHEQYF
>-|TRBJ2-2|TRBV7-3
CASSPAGPAGELFF
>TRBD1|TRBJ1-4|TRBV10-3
CAIRDSDRDEKLFF
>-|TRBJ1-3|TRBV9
CASSVRPVDGNTIYF
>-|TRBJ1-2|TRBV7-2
CASSTQTTGGYTF
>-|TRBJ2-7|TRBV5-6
CASSFLGPEVNEQYF
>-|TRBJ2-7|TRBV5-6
CASSSVRVPYEQYF
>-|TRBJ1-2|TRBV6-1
CASGGNYGYTF
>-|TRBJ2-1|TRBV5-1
CASSPGLKISSYNEQFF
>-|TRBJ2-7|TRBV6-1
CASSGANGQRSYEQYF
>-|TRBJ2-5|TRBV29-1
CSFTLGPQETQYF
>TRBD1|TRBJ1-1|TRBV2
CASTGTGGLWAFF
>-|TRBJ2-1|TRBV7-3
CASSLSQGSYNEQFF